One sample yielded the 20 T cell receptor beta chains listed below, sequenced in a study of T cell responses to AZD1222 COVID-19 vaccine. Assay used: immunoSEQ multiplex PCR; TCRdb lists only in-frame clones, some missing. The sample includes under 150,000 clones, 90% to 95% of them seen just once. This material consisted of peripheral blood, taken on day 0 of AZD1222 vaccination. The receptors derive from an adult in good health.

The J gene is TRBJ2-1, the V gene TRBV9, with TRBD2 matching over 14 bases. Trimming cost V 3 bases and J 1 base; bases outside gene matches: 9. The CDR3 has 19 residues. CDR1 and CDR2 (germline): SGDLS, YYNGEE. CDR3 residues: CASSATGTSGSWSYNEQFF. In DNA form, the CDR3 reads TGTGCCAGCAGCGCGACCGGGACTAGCGGGAGTTGGTCCTACAATGAGCAGTTCTTC.

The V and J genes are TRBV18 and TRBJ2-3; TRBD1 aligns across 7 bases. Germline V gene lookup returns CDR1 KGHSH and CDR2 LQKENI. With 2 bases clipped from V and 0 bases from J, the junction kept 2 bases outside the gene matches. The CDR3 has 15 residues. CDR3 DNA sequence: TGTGCCAGCTCACCAGACAGGGCTAGCACAGATACGCAGTATTTT. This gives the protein CASSPDRASTDTQYF.

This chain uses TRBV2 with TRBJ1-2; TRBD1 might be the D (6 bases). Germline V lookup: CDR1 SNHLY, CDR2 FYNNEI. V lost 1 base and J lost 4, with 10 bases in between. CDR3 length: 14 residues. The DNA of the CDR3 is TGTGCCAGCAGTGAAGGGGGGGACATCTATGGCTACACCTTC. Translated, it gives CASSEGGDIYGYTF.

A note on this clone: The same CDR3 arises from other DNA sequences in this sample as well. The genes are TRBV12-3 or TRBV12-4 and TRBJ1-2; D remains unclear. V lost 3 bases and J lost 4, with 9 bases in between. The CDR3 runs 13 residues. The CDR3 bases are TGTGCCAGCAGTTTGGGGAGAGGCTATGGCTACACCTTC. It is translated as CASSLGRGYGYTF.

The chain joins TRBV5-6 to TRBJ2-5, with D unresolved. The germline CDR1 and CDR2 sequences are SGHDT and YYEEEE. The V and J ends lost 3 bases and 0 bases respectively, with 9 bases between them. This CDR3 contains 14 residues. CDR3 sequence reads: CASSSSAYQETQYF. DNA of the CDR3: TGTGCCAGCAGCTCGAGCGCGTACCAAGAGACCCAGTACTTC.

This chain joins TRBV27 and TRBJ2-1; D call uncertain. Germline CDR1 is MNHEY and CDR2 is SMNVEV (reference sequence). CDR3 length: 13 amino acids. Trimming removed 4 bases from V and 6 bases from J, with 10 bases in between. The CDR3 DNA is TGTGCCAGCAGTTCCGTAGGCCTCAATGAGCAGTTCTTC. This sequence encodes CASSSVGLNEQFF.

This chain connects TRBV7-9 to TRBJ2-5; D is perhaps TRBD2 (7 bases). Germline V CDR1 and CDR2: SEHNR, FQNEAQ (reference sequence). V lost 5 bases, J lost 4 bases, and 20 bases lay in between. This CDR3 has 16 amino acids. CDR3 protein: CASSRAGGLGGETQYF. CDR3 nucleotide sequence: TGTGCCAGCAGCCGAGCCGGGGGGCTGGGTGGAGAGACCCAGTACTTC. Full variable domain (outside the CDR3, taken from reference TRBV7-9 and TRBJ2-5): DTGVSQNPRHKITKRGQNVTFRCDPISEHNRLYWYRQTLGQGPEFLTYFQNEAQLEKSRLLSDRFSAERPKGSFSTLEIQRTEQGDSAMYLCASSRAGGLGGETQYFGPGTRLLVL.

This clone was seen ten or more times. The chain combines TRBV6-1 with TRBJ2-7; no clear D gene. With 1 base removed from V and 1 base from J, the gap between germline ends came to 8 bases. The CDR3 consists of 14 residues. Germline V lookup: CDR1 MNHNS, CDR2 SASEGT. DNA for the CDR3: TGTGCCAGCAGTGAAGTCAGTAGGTCCTACGAGCAGTACTTC. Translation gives CASSEVSRSYEQYF.

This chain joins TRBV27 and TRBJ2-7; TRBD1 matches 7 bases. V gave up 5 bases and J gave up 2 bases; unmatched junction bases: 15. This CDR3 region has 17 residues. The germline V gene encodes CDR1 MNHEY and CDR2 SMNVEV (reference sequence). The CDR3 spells CASSPLTLDRSPYEQYF. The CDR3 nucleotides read TGTGCCAGCAGTCCCCTGACCTTGGACAGGTCTCCCTACGAGCAGTACTTC.

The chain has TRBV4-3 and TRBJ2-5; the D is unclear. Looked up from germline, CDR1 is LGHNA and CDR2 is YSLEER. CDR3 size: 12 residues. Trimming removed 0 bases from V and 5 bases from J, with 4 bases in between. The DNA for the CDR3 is TGCGCCAGCAGCCAAGATCGGGAGACCCAGTACTTC. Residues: CASSQDRETQYF.

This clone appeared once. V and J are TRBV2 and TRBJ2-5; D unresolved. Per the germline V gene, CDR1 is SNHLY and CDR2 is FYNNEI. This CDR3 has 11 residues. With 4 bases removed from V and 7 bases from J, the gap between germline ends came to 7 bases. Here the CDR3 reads CASSAGVTQYF. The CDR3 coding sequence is TGTGCCAGCAGTGCCGGTGTGACCCAGTACTTC. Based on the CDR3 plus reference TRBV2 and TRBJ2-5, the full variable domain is EPEVTQTPSHQVTQMGQEVILRCVPISNHLYFYWYRQILGQKVEFLVSFYNNEISEKSEIFDDQFSVERPDGSNFTLKIRSTKLEDSAMYFCASSAGVTQYFGPGTRLLVL.

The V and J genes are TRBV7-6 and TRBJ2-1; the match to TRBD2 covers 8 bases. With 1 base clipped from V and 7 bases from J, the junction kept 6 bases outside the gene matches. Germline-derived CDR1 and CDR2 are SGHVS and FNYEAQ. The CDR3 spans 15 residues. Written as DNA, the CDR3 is TGTGCCAGCAGCTTAGAACTCGGGAGGGTGAATGAGCAGTTCTTC. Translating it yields CASSLELGRVNEQFF.

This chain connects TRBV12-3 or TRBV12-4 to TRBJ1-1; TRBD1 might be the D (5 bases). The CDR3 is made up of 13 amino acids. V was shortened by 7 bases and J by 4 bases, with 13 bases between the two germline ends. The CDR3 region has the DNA TGTGCCAGCACGTCGGGGGGAGGCACTGAAGCTTTCTTT. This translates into CASTSGGGTEAFF.

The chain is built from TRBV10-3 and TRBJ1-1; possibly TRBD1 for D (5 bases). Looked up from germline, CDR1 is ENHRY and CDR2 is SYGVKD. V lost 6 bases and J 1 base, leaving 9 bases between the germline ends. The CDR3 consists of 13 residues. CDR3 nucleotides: TGTGCCATCAGCGGGGGGGGGAACACTGAAGCTTTCTTT. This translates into CAISGGGNTEAFF.

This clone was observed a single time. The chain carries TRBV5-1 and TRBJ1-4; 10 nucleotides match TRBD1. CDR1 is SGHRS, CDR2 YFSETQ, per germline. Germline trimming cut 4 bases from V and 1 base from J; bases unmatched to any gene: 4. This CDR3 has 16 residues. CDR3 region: CASSLGTGVTNEKLFF. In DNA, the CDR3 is TGCGCCAGCAGCCTAGGGACAGGGGTAACTAATGAAAAACTGTTTTTT. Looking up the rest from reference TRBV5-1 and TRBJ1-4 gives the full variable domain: KAGVTQTPRYLIKTRGQQVTLSCSPISGHRSVSWYQQTPGQGLQFLFEYFSETQRNKGNFPGRFSGRQFSNSRSEMNVSTLELGDSALYLCASSLGTGVTNEKLFFGSGTQLSVL.

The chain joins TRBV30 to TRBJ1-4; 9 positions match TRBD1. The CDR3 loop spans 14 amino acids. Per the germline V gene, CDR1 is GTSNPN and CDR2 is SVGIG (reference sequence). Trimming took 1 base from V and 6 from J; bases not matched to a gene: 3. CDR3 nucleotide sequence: TGTGCCTGGAGTGAGAGGACAGGGGATGAAAAACTGTTTTTT. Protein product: CAWSERTGDEKLFF. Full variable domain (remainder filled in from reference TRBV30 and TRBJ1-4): SQTIHQWPATLVQPVGSPLSLECTVEGTSNPNLYWYRQAAGRGLQLLFYSVGIGQISSEVPQNLSASRPQDRQFILSSKKLLLSDSGFYLCAWSERTGDEKLFFGSGTQLSVL.

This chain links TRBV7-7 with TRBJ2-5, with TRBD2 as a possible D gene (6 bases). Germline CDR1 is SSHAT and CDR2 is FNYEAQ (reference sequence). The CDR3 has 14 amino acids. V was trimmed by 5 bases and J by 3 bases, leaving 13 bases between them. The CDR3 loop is CASSASGGEETQYF. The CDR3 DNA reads TGTGCCAGCAGCGCCTCGGGCGGGGAAGAGACCCAGTACTTC.

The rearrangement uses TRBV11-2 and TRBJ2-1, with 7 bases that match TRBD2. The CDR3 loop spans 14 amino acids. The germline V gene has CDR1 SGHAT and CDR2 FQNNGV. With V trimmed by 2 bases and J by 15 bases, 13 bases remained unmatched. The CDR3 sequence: CASSLSGGSSQAFF. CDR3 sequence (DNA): TGTGCCAGCAGCTTATCCGGCGGGAGTTCGCAGGCGTTCTTC.

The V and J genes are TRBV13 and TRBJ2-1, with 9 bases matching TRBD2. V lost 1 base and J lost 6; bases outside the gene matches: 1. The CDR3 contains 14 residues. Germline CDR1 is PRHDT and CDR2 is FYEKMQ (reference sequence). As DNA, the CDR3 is TGTGCCAGCAGCTTAGAAGCGGGAGGCAATGAGCAGTTCTTC. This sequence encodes CASSLEAGGNEQFF.

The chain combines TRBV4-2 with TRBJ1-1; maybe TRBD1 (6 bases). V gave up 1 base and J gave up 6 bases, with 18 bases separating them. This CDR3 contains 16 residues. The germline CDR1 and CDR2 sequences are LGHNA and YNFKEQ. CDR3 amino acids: CASSQGPQGTVAEAFF. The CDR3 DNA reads TGTGCCAGCAGCCAAGGACCGCAGGGGACGGTCGCTGAAGCTTTCTTT.